Reported below is one T cell receptor beta chain. This entry is derived from a study of blood T cell repertoires in COVID-19. Looking at the study overall: Collection of acute and convalescent COVID-19 samples took place in the United States, Italy and Spain. The analysed material was cDNA or gDNA that came from T cells, B-cell-depleted T cells, or PBMCs.

Clones were sequenced by immunoSEQ multiplex PCR, and TCRdb holds only the in-frame ones, with some missing. The sample holds fewer than 80,000 clones, roughly 78% seen once. This CDR3 has 16 amino acids. The germline CDR1 and CDR2 sequences are SGHRS and YFSETQ. J lost 2 bases, V lost 5 bases, and 7 bases had no gene match. The chain uses TRBV5-1 and TRBJ2-3; 11 bases align to TRBD1. The clonotype originates from a human donor in a cohort sampled during active COVID-19. Sequencing was done on a sample of peripheral blood. CDR3 nucleotide sequence: TGCGCCAGCAGATCCGGGACAGGGGGTGTCACAGATACGCAGTATTTT. Translating gives CASRSGTGGVTDTQYF.